The entry below gives a single T cell receptor (beta chain) sequence along with its context. Generated by immunoSEQ multiplex PCR, the TCRdb table keeps only in-frame clones and is missing some. The sample records 100,000 to 120,000 clones, more than 70% being singletons. These data come from a study of blood T cell repertoires in COVID-19. Looking at the study overall: There were acute and convalescent COVID-19 samples, and they came from the United States, Italy and Spain.

This CDR3 is built from 17 residues. V lost 5 bases and J 0 bases, leaving 17 bases between the germline ends. From germline, CDR1 is SEHNR and CDR2 FQNEAQ (reference sequence). The sequenced material came from peripheral blood. This clonotype was sampled from a woman aged 65 to 85 who had recovered from COVID-19. The rearrangement uses TRBV7-9 and TRBJ1-3; possibly TRBD1 for D (5 bases). The CDR3 loop is CASSISGTESSGNTIYF. In DNA, the CDR3 is TGTGCCAGCAGCATATCCGGGACTGAGAGCTCTGGAAACACCATATATTTT.